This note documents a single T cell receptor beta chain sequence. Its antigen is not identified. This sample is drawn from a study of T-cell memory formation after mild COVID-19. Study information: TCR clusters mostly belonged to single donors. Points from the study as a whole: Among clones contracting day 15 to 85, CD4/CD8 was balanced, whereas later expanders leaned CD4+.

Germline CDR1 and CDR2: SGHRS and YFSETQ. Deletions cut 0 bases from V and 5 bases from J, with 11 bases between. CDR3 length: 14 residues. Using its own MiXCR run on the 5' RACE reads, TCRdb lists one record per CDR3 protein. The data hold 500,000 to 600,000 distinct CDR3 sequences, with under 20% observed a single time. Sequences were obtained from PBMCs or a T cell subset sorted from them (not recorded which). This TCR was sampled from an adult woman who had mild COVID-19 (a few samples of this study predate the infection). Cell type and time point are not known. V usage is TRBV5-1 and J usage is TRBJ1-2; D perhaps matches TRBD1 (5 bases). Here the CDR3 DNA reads TGCGCCAGCAGCTTGGAGGGGTTGAGGTATGGCTACACCTTC. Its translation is CASSLEGLRYGYTF.